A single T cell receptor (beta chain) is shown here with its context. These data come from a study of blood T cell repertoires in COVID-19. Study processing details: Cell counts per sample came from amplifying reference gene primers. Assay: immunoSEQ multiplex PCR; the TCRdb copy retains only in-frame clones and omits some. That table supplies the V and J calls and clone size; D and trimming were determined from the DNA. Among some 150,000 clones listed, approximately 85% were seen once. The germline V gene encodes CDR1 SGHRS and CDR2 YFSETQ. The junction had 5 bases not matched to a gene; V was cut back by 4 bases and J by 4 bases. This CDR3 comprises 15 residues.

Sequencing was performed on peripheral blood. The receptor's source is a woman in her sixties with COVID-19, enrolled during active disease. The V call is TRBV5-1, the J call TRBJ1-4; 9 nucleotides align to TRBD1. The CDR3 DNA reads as TGCGCCAGCAGCGGGGGACAGGGCAATAATGAAAAACTGTTTTTT. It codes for CASSGGQGNNEKLFF.